This T cell receptor (beta chain) was retrieved from a study of blood T cell repertoires in COVID-19. In the original workflow: Reference gene primers were amplified, and this amplification served to estimate nucleated cell counts. TCRdb keeps only in-frame clones here, not all; method: immunoSEQ multiplex PCR. That table supplies the V and J calls and clone size; D and trimming were determined from the DNA. The sample consists of about 240,000 clones, 75% to 85% of them appearing once. The CDR3 length is 16 residues. After removal of 6 bases from V and 2 bases from J, the junction contained 8 bases not matched to a gene. CDR1 is MGHDK, CDR2 SYGVNS, per germline.

The V call is TRBV25-1, the J call TRBJ2-5; 11 nucleotides agree with TRBD1. The sequenced sample was peripheral blood. This TCR came from a human donor in a cohort sampled during active COVID-19. CDR3 protein: CASSLRRDRGQETQYF. DNA for the CDR3: TGTGCCAGCAGCCTTAGGCGGGACAGGGGGCAAGAGACCCAGTACTTC.